Listed here are 26 T cell receptor beta chains from one sample, sequenced in a study of cytomegalovirus exposure and HLA in healthy donors. The PCR ran on 60 Vbeta and 13 Jbeta primers. Repertoires were generated with immunoSEQ multiplex PCR, while TCRdb's copy carries only in-frame clones and drops some. The profile shows 110,000 to 150,000 clones, over 70% of them singletons. What was sequenced was PBMCs. These receptors came from a young man in good health and CMV-seronegative.

This chain links TRBV7-8 with TRBJ1-1, with D maybe TRBD1 (6 bases). V lost 7 bases to trimming and J lost 1 base, with 13 bases between them. Germline CDR1 and CDR2: SGHVS and FQNEAQ. There are 14 residues in the CDR3. This chain's CDR3 is CASIEGGANTEAFF. The DNA for the CDR3 is TGTGCCAGCATTGAGGGGGGGGCGAACACTGAAGCTTTCTTT.

This rearrangement joins TRBV25-1 to TRBJ1-6; 9 bases agree with TRBD1. V dropped 3 bases and J dropped 10; count of bases not matched to a gene: 7. Germline values: CDR1 MGHDK, CDR2 SYGVNS. The CDR3 is 15 amino acids. The CDR3 DNA follows: TGTGCCAGCAGTGAGGATGGGACAGGGCGCTCACCCCTCCACTTT. The encoded protein is CASSEDGTGRSPLHF.

CDR3 bases: TGCGCCAGCAGCTTGGATTTACAGGGAGTACGGAACACTGAAGCTTTCTTT. Amino acid sequence: CASSLDLQGVRNTEAFF. V is TRBV5-1 and J is TRBJ1-1; possible D gene TRBD1, 6 bases. Germline V gene sequence: CDR1 SGHRS, CDR2 YFSETQ. Trimming left V 0 bases short and J 1 base short, with 16 bases between. The length of the CDR3 is 17 residues.

This clone was seen only a few times. This chain joins TRBV10-3 and TRBJ1-1; weak D call: TRBD1 (6 bases). This CDR3 comprises 14 residues. CDR1 and CDR2 from the germline V gene are ENHRY and SYGVKD. The V gene lost 6 bases and the J gene lost 0 bases, with 11 bases spanning the gap. The CDR3 DNA follows: TGTGCCATCAGAGCAGGGGTGATGAACACTGAAGCTTTCTTT. This gives the protein CAIRAGVMNTEAFF.

Written as DNA, the CDR3 is TGTGCCAGCAGCTTAGGAGTAGGGGGCTCTGGGGCCAACGTCCTGACTTTC. Amino acids: CASSLGVGGSGANVLTF. V gene TRBV7-9 combines with J gene TRBJ2-6; D may be TRBD1 (6 bases). Trimming removed 1 base from V and 0 bases from J, with 10 bases in between. CDR1 and CDR2 (germline): SEHNR, FQNEAQ (reference sequence). The CDR3 totals 17 residues.

The V and J genes are TRBV5-1 and TRBJ1-1, with a tentative D call TRBD1 (5 bases). Trimming took 4 bases from V and 5 from J, leaving 15 bases between them. CDR1 and CDR2 from the germline V gene are SGHRS and YFSETQ. The CDR3 runs 14 residues. CDR3: CASSPEGVWTEAFF. Here the CDR3 DNA reads TGCGCCAGCAGCCCGGAAGGGGTATGGACTGAAGCTTTCTTT. Full variable domain (rest looked up from reference TRBV5-1 and TRBJ1-1): KAGVTQTPRYLIKTRGQQVTLSCSPISGHRSVSWYQQTPGQGLQFLFEYFSETQRNKGNFPGRFSGRQFSNSRSEMNVSTLELGDSALYLCASSPEGVWTEAFFGQGTRLTVV.

The genes are TRBV15 and TRBJ2-3, with 8 bases lining up with TRBD2. The germline CDR1 and CDR2 sequences are LNHNV and YYDKDF (reference sequence). The CDR3 sequence is 17 residues long. The trim removed 5 bases at V and 3 bases at J, leaving 13 bases unmatched. CDR3 loop: CATSGLSGTHPTDTQYF. CDR3 bases: TGTGCCACCAGCGGTCTTAGCGGGACCCACCCTACAGATACGCAGTATTTT.

The chain recombines TRBV4-2 with TRBJ1-1; no clear D. From germline, CDR1 is LGHNA and CDR2 YNFKEQ. The length of the CDR3 is 14 residues. With 0 bases removed from V and 9 bases from J, the gap between germline ends came to 14 bases. CDR3 DNA sequence: TGTGCCAGCAGCCAAGATAAATTCGGACTGCAAGCTTTCTTT. It encodes CASSQDKFGLQAFF.

The genes are TRBV19 and TRBJ1-5, with 7 bases lining up with TRBD1. Germline V lookup: CDR1 LNHDA, CDR2 SQIVND (reference sequence). This CDR3 is 16 amino acids long. Losses at the gene ends were 6 bases for V and 5 bases for J; bases not matched to a gene: 13. DNA for the CDR3: TGTGCCAGTAGCTCACCAAGGGGGCTCATCGATCAGCCCCAGCATTTT. Translating gives CASSSPRGLIDQPQHF.

This chain links TRBV13 with TRBJ2-1; 12 nucleotides line up with TRBD2. V lost 5 bases to trimming and J lost 5 bases; unmatched junction nucleotides: 4. The germline V gene encodes CDR1 PRHDT and CDR2 FYEKMQ (reference sequence). The CDR3 totals 15 residues. The CDR3 region is CASSQGLAGDNEQFF. CDR3 coding DNA: TGTGCCAGCAGCCAGGGACTAGCGGGCGACAATGAGCAGTTCTTC.

The chain combines TRBV14 with TRBJ2-7; 10 bases align to TRBD2. J lost 5 bases, V lost 1 base, and 5 bases had no gene match. The CDR3 loop spans 15 amino acids. Germline CDR1 is SGHDN and CDR2 is FVKESK. The CDR3 here is CASSQALAGLNEQYF. The CDR3 DNA follows: TGTGCCAGCAGCCAAGCACTAGCGGGGCTAAACGAGCAGTACTTC.

This rearrangement joins TRBV9 to TRBJ1-6; D is possibly TRBD1 (5 bases). V lost 3 bases and J lost 4, with 11 bases in between. The CDR3 length is 15 residues. Looked up from germline, CDR1 is SGDLS and CDR2 is YYNGEE. The CDR3 loop is CASSGGLPYNSPLHF. Written as DNA, the CDR3 is TGTGCCAGCAGCGGGGGCCTCCCTTATAATTCACCCCTCCACTTT.

The rearrangement links TRBV5-4 to TRBJ1-2; TRBD1 aligns across 7 bases. The ends lost 4 bases at V and 6 bases at J; junction bases unmatched: 12. This CDR3 has 15 amino acids. Germline values: CDR1 SGHNT, CDR2 YYREEE (reference sequence). In DNA form, the CDR3 reads TGTGCCAGCAGCACCAACGACAGGGAGATTGATGGCTACACCTTC. This sequence encodes CASSTNDREIDGYTF.

The rearrangement uses TRBV4-3 and TRBJ2-7; 9 bases are shared with TRBD1. Germline CDR1 and CDR2: LGHNA and YSLEER. J gave up 1 base and V 1 base, and 5 bases lay outside the gene matches. The CDR3 totals 16 residues. The CDR3 nucleotides read TGCGCCAGCAGCCAAGTGGGCGGGACAGGGTCCTACGAGCAGTACTTC. Encoded protein: CASSQVGGTGSYEQYF.

The chain employs TRBV6-5 and TRBJ2-4; TRBD1 might be the D (6 bases). The CDR3 is 14 residues long. Trimming removed 5 bases from V and 6 bases from J, with 14 bases in between. Germline CDR1 MNHEY, CDR2 SVGAGI. CDR3 sequence reads: CASSEGGDANIQYF. CDR3 bases: TGTGCCAGCAGTGAAGGGGGAGATGCAAACATTCAGTACTTC.

This clone was observed a few times. The chain carries TRBV5-1 and TRBJ2-7; 8 nucleotides line up with TRBD2. The germline V gene encodes CDR1 SGHRS and CDR2 YFSETQ. This CDR3 region has 16 residues. V was pared by 4 bases and J by 6 bases, with 15 bases of the junction left unmatched. This CDR3 reads CASSRYISGALAEQYF. CDR3 nucleotides: TGCGCCAGCAGCCGTTACATTAGCGGGGCCCTTGCCGAGCAGTACTTC.

This clone showed up just a few times. The chain recombines TRBV6-1 with TRBJ1-6; tentatively, D is TRBD1 (5 bases). Germline V gives CDR1 MNHNS, CDR2 SASEGT. Trimming pared 8 bases from V and 5 bases from J, leaving 13 bases between. This CDR3 is 14 amino acids long. The CDR3 protein is CASQGLGNNSPLHF. The CDR3 DNA reads as TGTGCCAGCCAGGGTCTAGGTAATAATTCACCCCTCCACTTT.

The chain carries TRBV7-3 and TRBJ2-1; 9 positions agree with TRBD2. Germline assignment: CDR1 SGHTA and CDR2 FQGTGA. The CDR3 runs 15 residues. V lost 5 bases and J lost 9; bases outside the gene matches: 11. Here the CDR3 DNA reads TGTGCCAGCAGCCCGCCGGCTAGCGGGGTTGTTGAGCAGTTCTTC. Translated: CASSPPASGVVEQFF.

A word on this clone: A junction boundary mismatches the germline segment, possibly from a read error. This chain connects TRBV7-9 to TRBJ2-7; a possible D gene is TRBD2 (6 bases). The length of the CDR3 is 14 residues. The germline CDR1 and CDR2 sequences are SEHNR and FQNEAQ (reference sequence). The CDR3 here is CSSSLVQGLDEQYF. In DNA form, the CDR3 reads TGTTCCAGCAGCTTAGTCCAGGGACTGGACGAGCAGTACTTC. Looking up the rest from reference TRBV7-9 and TRBJ2-7 gives the full variable domain: DTGVSQNPRHKITKRGQNVTFRCDPISEHNRLYWYRQTLGQGPEFLTYFQNEAQLEKSRLLSDRFSAERPKGSFSTLEIQRTEQGDSAMYLCSSSLVQGLDEQYFGPGTRLTVT.

The chain joins TRBV7-9 to TRBJ2-7; 9 nucleotides line up with TRBD1. Germline values: CDR1 SEHNR, CDR2 FQNEAQ (reference sequence). CDR3 length equals 17 residues. The V segment lost 4 bases and the J segment 3 bases; nucleotides outside the gene matches: 13. The CDR3, as DNA: TGTGCCAGCAGCTCACGCCATCCCGGGACAGGGCTCTACGAGCAGTACTTC. Residues: CASSSRHPGTGLYEQYF.

V and J are TRBV19 and TRBJ2-7, with TRBD1 matching over 7 bases. J was trimmed by 9 bases and V by 4 bases; bases with no gene match: 15. Germline CDR1 LNHDA, CDR2 SQIVND (reference sequence). The CDR3 consists of 15 residues. The CDR3 sequence: CASSTTTLGQVVQYF. The CDR3 nucleotides read TGTGCCAGTAGTACCACTACCTTAGGACAGGTAGTGCAGTACTTC.

The chain recombines TRBV7-9 with TRBJ2-7; 7 bases map to TRBD1. V trimming: 0 bases; J trimming: 3 bases; junction bases outside the gene matches: 11. Germline V gene data show CDR1 as SEHNR and CDR2 as FQNEAQ (reference sequence). CDR3 length equals 17 residues. CDR3 coding DNA: TGTGCCAGCAGCTTAGCGTCTCCCGGGACAGCCAGCTACGAGCAGTACTTC. Its translation is CASSLASPGTASYEQYF.

The rearrangement joins TRBV6-5 to TRBJ1-1; 8 positions match TRBD1. The junction had 9 bases not matched to a gene; V was cut back by 8 bases and J by 1 base. CDR3 length equals 15 residues. CDR1 is MNHEY, CDR2 SVGAGI, per germline. CDR3 sequence: CASSTGAYSNTEAFF. For the CDR3, the DNA is TGTGCCAGCTCGACAGGGGCGTATTCGAACACTGAAGCTTTCTTT.

V usage is TRBV20-1 and J usage is TRBJ1-1, with no clear D. Germline V gene lookup returns CDR1 DFQATT and CDR2 SNEGSKA (reference sequence). V lost 3 bases and J 4 bases, leaving 3 bases between the germline ends. CDR3 length equals 10 residues. The chain's CDR3 is CSARSTEAFF. The CDR3 DNA is TGCAGTGCTAGGAGCACTGAAGCTTTCTTT.

The V call is TRBV5-1, the J call TRBJ1-1; 7 bases match TRBD1. V lost 4 bases, J lost 0 bases, and 9 bases stayed unmatched. This CDR3 spans 16 amino acids. CDR1 and CDR2 from the germline V gene are SGHRS and YFSETQ. CDR3 nucleotide sequence: TGCGCCAGCAGCCCATTTGGACAGGAGATGAACACTGAAGCTTTCTTT. Translating gives CASSPFGQEMNTEAFF.

V and J are TRBV2 and TRBJ1-2, with unresolved D. Germline CDR1 is SNHLY and CDR2 is FYNNEI. There are 14 residues in the CDR3. V gave up 1 base and J gave up 6 bases, with 12 bases separating them. The CDR3 sequence: CASSEDGLFNGYTF. The CDR3 coding sequence is TGTGCCAGCAGTGAAGATGGACTGTTTAATGGCTACACCTTC.